This paragraph covers one TCR beta chain sequence. This entry belongs to a study of blood T cell repertoires in COVID-19. Study at large: The United States, Italy and Spain were the sources of the acute and convalescent COVID-19 samples. Sample material is recorded as cDNA or gDNA derived from T cells, B-cell-depleted T cells, or PBMCs.

In the original analysis: Amplification of reference gene primers was used by the study to estimate nucleated cell counts. Sequencing used immunoSEQ multiplex PCR; TCRdb keeps in-frame clones, though not all of them. The V and J calls and clone size were taken over from that table, and D and trimming were inferred from the DNA. This table holds 360,000 or so clones, more than 70% found once. Sequences were obtained from peripheral blood. The origin of this receptor is a woman aged 55 to 70 with COVID-19, enrolled during active disease.

In DNA form, the CDR3 reads TGTGCCTGGAGTGTTCAGGGGCACTTTAATTCACCCCTCCACTTT. This encodes CAWSVQGHFNSPLHF. V is TRBV30 and J is TRBJ1-6; D might be TRBD1 (6 bases). V was clipped by 0 bases and J by 6 bases, with 12 bases between them. The CDR3 is made up of 15 amino acids. Germline CDR1 is GTSNPN and CDR2 is SVGIG (reference sequence).